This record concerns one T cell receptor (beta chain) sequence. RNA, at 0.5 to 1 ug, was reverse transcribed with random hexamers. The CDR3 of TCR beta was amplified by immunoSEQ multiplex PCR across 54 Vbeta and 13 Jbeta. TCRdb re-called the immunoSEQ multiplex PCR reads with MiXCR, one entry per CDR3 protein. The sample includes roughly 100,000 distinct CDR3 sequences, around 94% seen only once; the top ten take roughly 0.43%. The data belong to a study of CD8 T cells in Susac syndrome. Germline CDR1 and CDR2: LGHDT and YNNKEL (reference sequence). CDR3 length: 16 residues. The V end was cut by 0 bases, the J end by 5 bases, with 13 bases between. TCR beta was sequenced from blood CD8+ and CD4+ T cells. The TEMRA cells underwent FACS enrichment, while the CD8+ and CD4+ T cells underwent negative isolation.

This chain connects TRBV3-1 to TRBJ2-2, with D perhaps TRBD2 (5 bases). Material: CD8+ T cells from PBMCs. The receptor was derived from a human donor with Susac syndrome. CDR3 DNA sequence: TGTGCCAGCAGCCAAGATAGGAGGAATCCAACCGGGGAGCTGTTTTTT. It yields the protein CASSQDRRNPTGELFF.